This TCR beta chain is drawn from a study of blood T cell repertoires in COVID-19. Across the whole study: COVID-19 samples from acute and convalescent phases originated in the United States, Italy and Spain. The analysed material was cDNA or gDNA that came from T cells, B-cell-depleted T cells, or PBMCs.

V gave up 5 bases and J gave up 6 bases, with 23 bases separating them. CDR1 is MGHRA, CDR2 YSYEKL, per germline. The CDR3 runs 17 residues. How the authors handled the data: Estimation of nucleated cell counts was performed using reference gene primer amplification. This table comes from immunoSEQ multiplex PCR, and its TCRdb copy is limited to in-frame clones, with some not included. Clone size and the V and J calls come from that table; the DNA yielded D and trimming. This sample yields under 80,000 clones, of which about 87% are seen a single time; approximately 6.7% belongs to the top ten. Sequenced: peripheral blood. The rearrangement joins TRBV4-1 to TRBJ2-1, with D tentatively TRBD2 (7 bases). This TCR was recovered from a woman of 80 years or more with active COVID-19. Here the CDR3 DNA reads TGCGCCAGCAGCGTGCCTTGGGGGGGCGGCCGGGGCAATGAGCAGTTCTTC. Translated: CASSVPWGGGRGNEQFF.